The 5 T cell receptor beta chains given below trace back to one sample, sequenced in a study of cytomegalovirus exposure and HLA in healthy donors. PCR employed 60 Vbeta and 13 Jbeta primers. Clones were read by immunoSEQ multiplex PCR, and TCRdb kept only the in-frame ones, dropping some. The sample shows about 100,000 clones, more than 60% of them seen only once. The sequencing sample was made of PBMCs. The receptors were gathered from a woman between 18 and 29 years old in good health and CMV-seropositive.

This clone turned up a few times. The chain links TRBV27 to TRBJ2-5; TRBD1 agrees at 7 bases. The CDR3 covers 14 residues. Germline CDR1 reads MNHEY; CDR2 reads SMNVEV (reference sequence). The trim removed 3 bases at V and 2 bases at J, leaving 3 bases unmatched. CDR3 amino acids: CASSFLDRQETQYF. CDR3 DNA sequence: TGTGCCAGCAGTTTCTTGGACAGGCAAGAGACCCAGTACTTC.

This clone showed up just a few times. The chain joins TRBV11-2 to TRBJ1-2; D is possibly TRBD1 (5 bases). This CDR3 has 13 amino acids. V was shortened by 1 base and J by 6 bases, with 9 bases between the two germline ends. The germline V gene encodes CDR1 SGHAT and CDR2 FQNNGV. DNA for the CDR3: TGTGCCAGCAGCTTAGGCCGGGGGGATGGCTACACCTTC. This translates into CASSLGRGDGYTF.

A few counts support this clone. V usage is TRBV28 and J usage is TRBJ1-5; TRBD1 is a possible D gene (5 bases). Germline CDR1 MDHEN, CDR2 SYDVKM. This CDR3 has 13 residues. Trimming shortened V by 5 bases and J by 2 bases, and 7 bases separated the two germline ends. The CDR3 bases are TGTGCCAGCAGTACCAGGGGCAATCAGCCCCAGCATTTT. It codes for CASSTRGNQPQHF.

This chain uses TRBV5-1 with TRBJ1-6, with D unresolved. The ends were cut back, 0 bases at V and 5 bases at J, with 12 bases in the middle. Germline CDR1 reads SGHRS; CDR2 reads YFSETQ. This CDR3 spans 16 amino acids. The CDR3 region is CASSLDLALNNSPLHF. DNA of the CDR3: TGCGCCAGCAGCTTGGATCTAGCACTTAATAATTCACCCCTCCACTTT.

The CDR3 sequence: CASSLSTGELFF. The CDR3 DNA reads TGTGCCAGCAGCTTGAGTACCGGGGAGCTGTTTTTT. V is TRBV7-6 and J is TRBJ2-2; no reliable D call. Trimming removed 3 bases at V and 5 bases at J, with 4 bases between. CDR1 is SGHVS, CDR2 FNYEAQ, per germline. The CDR3 runs 12 residues.